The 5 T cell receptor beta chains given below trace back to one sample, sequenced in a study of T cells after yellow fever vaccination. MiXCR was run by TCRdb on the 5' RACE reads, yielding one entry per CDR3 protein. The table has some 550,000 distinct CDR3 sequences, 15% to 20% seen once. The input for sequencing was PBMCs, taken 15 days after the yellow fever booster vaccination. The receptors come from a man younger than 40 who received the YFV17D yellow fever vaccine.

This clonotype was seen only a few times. CDR3 in amino acids: CAWIASSTDTQYF. CDR3 nucleotide sequence: TGTGCCTGGATTGCGTCTAGCACAGATACGCAGTATTTT. V usage is TRBV30 and J usage is TRBJ2-3, with unresolved D. Germline assignment: CDR1 GTSNPN and CDR2 SVGIG (reference sequence). This CDR3 comprises 13 residues. V was cut by 4 bases and J by 0 bases, with 8 bases left in between.

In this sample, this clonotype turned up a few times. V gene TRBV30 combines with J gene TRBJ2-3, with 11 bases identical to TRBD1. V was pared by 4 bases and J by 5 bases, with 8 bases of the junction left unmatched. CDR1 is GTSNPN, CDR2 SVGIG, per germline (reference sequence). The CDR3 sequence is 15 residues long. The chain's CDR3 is CAWTRDRGTVDTQYF. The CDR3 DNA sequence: TGTGCCTGGACCCGGGACAGGGGGACGGTAGATACGCAGTATTTT. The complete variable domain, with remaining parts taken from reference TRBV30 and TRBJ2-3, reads SQTIHQWPATLVQPVGSPLSLECTVEGTSNPNLYWYRQAAGRGLQLLFYSVGIGQISSEVPQNLSASRPQDRQFILSSKKLLLSDSGFYLCAWTRDRGTVDTQYFGPGTRLTVL.

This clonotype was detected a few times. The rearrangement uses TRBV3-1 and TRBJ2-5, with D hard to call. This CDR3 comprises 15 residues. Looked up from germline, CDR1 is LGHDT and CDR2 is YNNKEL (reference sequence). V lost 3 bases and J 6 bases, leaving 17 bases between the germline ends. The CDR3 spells CASSQAVAPTKTQYF. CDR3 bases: TGTGCCAGCAGCCAGGCCGTGGCCCCAACTAAGACCCAGTACTTC.

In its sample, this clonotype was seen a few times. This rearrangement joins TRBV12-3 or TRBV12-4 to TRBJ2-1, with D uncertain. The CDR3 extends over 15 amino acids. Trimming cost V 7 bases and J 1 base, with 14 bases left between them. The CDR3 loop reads CASTPYGDSYNEQFF. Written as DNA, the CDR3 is TGTGCCAGCACCCCTTATGGGGATTCCTACAATGAGCAGTTCTTC.

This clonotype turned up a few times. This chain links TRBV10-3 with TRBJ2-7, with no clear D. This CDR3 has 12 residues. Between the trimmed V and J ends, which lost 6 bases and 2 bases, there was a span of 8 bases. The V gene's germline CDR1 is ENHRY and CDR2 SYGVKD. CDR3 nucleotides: TGTGCCATCAGGAACAATACCTACGAGCAGTACTTC. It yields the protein CAIRNNTYEQYF.